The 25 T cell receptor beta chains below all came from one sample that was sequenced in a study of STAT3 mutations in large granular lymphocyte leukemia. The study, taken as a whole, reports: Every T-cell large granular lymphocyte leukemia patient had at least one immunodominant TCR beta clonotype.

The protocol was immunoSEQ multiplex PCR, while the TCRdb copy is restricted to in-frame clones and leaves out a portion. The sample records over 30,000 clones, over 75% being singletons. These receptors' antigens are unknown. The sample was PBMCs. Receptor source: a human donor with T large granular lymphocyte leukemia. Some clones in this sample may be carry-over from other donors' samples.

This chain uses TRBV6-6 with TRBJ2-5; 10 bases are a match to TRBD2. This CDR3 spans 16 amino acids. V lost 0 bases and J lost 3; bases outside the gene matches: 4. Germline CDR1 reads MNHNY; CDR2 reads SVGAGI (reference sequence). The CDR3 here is CASSYSRTSGEETQYF. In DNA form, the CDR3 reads TGTGCCAGCAGTTACTCCCGGACTAGCGGAGAAGAGACCCAGTACTTC.

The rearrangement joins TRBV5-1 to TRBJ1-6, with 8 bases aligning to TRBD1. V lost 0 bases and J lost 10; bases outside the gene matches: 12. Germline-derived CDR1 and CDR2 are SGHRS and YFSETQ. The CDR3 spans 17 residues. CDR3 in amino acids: CASSLALSRTGKSPLHF. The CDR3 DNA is TGCGCCAGCAGCTTGGCCCTCTCCAGGACAGGGAAATCACCCCTCCACTTT.

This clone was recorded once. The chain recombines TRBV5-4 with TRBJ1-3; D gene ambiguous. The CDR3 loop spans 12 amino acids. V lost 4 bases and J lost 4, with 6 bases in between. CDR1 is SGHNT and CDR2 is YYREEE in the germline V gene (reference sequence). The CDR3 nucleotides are TGTGCCAGCAGCCTATACGGAAACACCATATATTTT. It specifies CASSLYGNTIYF.

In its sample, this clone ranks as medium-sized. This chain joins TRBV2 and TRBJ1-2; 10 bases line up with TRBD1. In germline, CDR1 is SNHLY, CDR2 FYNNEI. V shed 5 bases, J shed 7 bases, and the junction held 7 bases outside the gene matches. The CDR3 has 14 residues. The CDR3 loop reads CASSRDRGGGGYTF. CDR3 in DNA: TGTGCCAGCAGTCGGGACAGGGGCGGGGGTGGCTACACCTTC.

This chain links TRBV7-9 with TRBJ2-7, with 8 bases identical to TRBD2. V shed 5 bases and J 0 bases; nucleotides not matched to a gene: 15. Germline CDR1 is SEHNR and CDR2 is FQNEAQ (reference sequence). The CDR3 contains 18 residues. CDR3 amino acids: CASSPPLIAGISSYEQYF. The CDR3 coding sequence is TGTGCCAGCAGCCCTCCCCTGATAGCGGGGATCTCCTCCTACGAGCAGTACTTC.

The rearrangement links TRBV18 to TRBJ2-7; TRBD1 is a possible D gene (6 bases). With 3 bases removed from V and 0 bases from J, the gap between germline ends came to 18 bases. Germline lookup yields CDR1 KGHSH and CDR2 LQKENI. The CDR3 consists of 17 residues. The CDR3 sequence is CASSPPGQRTGSYEQYF. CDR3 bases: TGTGCCAGCTCACCGCCCGGACAGAGGACGGGCTCCTACGAGCAGTACTTC.

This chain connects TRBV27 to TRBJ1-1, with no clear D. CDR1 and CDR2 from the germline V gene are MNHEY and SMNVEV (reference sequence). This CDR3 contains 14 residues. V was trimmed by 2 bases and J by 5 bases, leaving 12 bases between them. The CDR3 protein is CASSLSSGGTEAFF. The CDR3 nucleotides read TGTGCCAGCAGTTTAAGTTCGGGTGGAACTGAAGCTTTCTTT.

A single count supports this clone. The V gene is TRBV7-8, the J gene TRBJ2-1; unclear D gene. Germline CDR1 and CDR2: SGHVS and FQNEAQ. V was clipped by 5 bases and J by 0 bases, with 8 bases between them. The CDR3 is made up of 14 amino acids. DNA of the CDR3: TGTGCCAGCAGCCCTGTGGACTCCTACAATGAGCAGTTCTTC. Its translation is CASSPVDSYNEQFF.

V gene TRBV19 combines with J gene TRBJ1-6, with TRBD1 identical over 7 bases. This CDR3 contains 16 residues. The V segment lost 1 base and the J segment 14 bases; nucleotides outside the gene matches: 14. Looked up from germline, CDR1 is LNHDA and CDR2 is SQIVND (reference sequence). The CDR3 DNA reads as TGTGCCAGTAGTATAGGATTCGGGACAGCGATATCCACCCTCCACTTT. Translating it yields CASSIGFGTAISTLHF. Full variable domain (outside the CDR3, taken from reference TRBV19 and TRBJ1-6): DGGITQSPKYLFRKEGQNVTLSCEQNLNHDAMYWYRQDPGQGLRLIYYSQIVNDFQKGDIAEGYSVSREKKESFPLTVTSAQKNPTAFYLCASSIGFGTAISTLHFGNGTRLTVT.

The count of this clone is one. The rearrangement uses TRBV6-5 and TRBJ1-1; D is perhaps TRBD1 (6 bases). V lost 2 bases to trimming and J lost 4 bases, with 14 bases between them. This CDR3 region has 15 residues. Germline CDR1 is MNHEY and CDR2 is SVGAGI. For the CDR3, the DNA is TGTGCCAGCAGTTACGGCAGGGGTAGGGCCACTGAAGCTTTCTTT. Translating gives CASSYGRGRATEAFF.

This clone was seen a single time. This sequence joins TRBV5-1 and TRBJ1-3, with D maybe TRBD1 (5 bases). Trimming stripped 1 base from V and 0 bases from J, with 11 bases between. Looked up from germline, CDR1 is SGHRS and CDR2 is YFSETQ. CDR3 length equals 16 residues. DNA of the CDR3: TGCGCCAGCAGCTTGCTCCCAGGGAGCTCTGGAAACACCATATATTTT. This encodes CASSLLPGSSGNTIYF.

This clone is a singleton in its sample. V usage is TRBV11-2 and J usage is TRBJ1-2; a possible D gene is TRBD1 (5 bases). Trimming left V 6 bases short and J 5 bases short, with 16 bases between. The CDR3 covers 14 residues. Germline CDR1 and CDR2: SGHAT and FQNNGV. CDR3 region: CASSPIRGVYGYTF. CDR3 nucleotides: TGTGCCAGCAGTCCCATCCGGGGGGTTTATGGCTACACCTTC.

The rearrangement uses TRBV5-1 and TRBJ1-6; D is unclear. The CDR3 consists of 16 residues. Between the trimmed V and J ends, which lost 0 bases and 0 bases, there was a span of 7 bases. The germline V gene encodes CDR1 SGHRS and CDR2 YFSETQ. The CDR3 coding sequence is TGCGCCAGCAGCTTGGAAGGCAGCTCCTATAATTCACCCCTCCACTTT. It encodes CASSLEGSSYNSPLHF.

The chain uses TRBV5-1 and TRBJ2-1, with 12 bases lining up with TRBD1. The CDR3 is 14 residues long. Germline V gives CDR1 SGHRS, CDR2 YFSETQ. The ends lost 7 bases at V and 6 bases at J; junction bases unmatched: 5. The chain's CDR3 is CASSGTGGFNEQFF. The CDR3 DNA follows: TGCGCCAGCTCCGGGACAGGGGGCTTCAATGAGCAGTTCTTC. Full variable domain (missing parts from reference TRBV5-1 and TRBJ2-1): KAGVTQTPRYLIKTRGQQVTLSCSPISGHRSVSWYQQTPGQGLQFLFEYFSETQRNKGNFPGRFSGRQFSNSRSEMNVSTLELGDSALYLCASSGTGGFNEQFFGPGTRLTVL.

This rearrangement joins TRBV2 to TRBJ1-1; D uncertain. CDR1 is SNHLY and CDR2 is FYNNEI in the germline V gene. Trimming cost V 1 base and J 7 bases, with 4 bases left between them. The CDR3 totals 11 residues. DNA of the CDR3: TGTGCCAGCAGTGAAGACAGTGAAGCTTTCTTT. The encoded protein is CASSEDSEAFF.

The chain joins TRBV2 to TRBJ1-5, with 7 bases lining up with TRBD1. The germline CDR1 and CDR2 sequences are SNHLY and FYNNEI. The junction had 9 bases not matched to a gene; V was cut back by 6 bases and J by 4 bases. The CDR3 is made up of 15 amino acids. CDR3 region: CASRTGRDSNQPQHF. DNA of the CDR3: TGTGCCAGCAGGACAGGGAGAGATTCAAATCAGCCCCAGCATTTT.

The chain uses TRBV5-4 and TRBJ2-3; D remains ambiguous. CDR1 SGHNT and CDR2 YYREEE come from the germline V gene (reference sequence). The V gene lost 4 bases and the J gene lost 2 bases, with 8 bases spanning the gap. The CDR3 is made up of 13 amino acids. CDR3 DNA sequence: TGTGCCAGCAGCCTGACTGTCACAGATACGCAGTATTTT. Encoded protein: CASSLTVTDTQYF.

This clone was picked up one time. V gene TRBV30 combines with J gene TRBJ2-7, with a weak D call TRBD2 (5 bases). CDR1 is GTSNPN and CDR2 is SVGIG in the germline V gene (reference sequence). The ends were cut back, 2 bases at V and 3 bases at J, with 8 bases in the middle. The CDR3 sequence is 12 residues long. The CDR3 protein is CAWSYGLYEQYF. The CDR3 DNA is TGTGCCTGGAGTTATGGACTCTACGAGCAGTACTTC.

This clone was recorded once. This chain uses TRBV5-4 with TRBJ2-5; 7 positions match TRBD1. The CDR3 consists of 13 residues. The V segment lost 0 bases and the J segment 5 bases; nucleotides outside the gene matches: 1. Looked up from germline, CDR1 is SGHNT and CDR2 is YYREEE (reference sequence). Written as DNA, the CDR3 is TGTGCCAGCAGCTTGGTCAGGGGGGAGACCCAGTACTTC. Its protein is CASSLVRGETQYF.

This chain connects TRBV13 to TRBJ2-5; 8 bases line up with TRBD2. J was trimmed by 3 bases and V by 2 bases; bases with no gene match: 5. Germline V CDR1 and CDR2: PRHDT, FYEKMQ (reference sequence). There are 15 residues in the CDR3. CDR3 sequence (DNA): TGTGCCAGCAGCTTACCAGCGGGGGAGGAAGAGACCCAGTACTTC. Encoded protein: CASSLPAGEEETQYF.

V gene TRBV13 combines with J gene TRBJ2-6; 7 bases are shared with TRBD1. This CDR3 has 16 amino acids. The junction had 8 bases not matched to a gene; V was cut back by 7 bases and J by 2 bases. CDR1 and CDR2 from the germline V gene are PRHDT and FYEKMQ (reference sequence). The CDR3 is CASNPARGPGANVLTF. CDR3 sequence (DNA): TGTGCCAGCAACCCCGCGAGGGGGCCTGGGGCCAACGTCCTGACTTTC.

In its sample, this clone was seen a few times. CDR3 amino acids: CASSEQGWQETQYF. The CDR3 region has the DNA TGTGCCAGCAGTGAACAGGGGTGGCAAGAGACCCAGTACTTC. The chain couples TRBV6-1 to TRBJ2-5, with D perhaps matching TRBD1 (6 bases). Germline loops: CDR1 MNHNS, CDR2 SASEGT. V was shortened by 2 bases and J by 2 bases, with 9 bases between the two germline ends. CDR3 length: 14 amino acids.

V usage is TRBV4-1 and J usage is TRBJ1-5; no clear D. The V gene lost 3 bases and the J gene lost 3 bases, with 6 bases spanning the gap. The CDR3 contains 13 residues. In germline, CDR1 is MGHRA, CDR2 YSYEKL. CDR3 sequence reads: CASSQGLNQPQHF. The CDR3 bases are TGCGCCAGCAGCCAGGGCCTCAATCAGCCCCAGCATTTT.

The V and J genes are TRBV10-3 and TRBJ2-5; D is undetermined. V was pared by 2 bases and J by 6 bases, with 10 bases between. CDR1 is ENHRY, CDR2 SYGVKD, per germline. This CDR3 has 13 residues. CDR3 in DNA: TGTGCCATCAGTGAGGTTTTTAAGAAGACCCAGTACTTC. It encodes CAISEVFKKTQYF.

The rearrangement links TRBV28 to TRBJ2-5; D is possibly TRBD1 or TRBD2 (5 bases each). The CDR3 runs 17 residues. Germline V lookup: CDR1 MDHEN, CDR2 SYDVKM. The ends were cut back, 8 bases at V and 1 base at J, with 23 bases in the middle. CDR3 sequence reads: CASSSGALNRTQETQYF. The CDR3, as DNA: TGTGCCAGCTCCTCCGGGGCCTTAAACAGGACCCAAGAGACCCAGTACTTC. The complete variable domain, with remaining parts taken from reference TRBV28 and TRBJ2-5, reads DVKVTQSSRYLVKRTGEKVFLECVQDMDHENMFWYRQDPGLGLRLIYFSYDVKMKEKGDIPEGYSVSREKKERFSLILESASTNQTSMYLCASSSGALNRTQETQYFGPGTRLLVL.